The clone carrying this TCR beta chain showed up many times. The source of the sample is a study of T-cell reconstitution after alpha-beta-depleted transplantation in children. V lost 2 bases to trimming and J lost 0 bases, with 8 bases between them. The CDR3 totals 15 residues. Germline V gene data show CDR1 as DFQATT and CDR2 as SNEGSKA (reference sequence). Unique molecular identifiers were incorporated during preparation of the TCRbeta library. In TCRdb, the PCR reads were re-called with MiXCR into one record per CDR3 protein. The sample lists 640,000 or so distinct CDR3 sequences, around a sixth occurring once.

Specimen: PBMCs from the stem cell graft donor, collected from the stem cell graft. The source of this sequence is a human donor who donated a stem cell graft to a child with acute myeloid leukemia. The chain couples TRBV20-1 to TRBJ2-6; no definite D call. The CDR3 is CSARLASSGANVLTF. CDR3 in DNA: TGCAGTGCTAGATTGGCGAGCTCTGGGGCCAACGTCCTGACTTTC.